The subject of this entry is one T cell receptor (beta chain). In the authors' workflow: Nucleated cell number was recorded as an estimate derived from reference gene primer amplification. The method was immunoSEQ multiplex PCR; TCRdb's version includes in-frame clones alone and lacks a portion of them. V, J and clone size reflect that table, while D and trimming were determined from the DNA. The repertoire has approximately 130,000 clones, 84% of them found once; the top ten carry around 13%. The data originate from a study of blood T cell repertoires in COVID-19. Study in general: The United States, Italy and Spain provided the acute and convalescent COVID-19 samples. The cDNA or gDNA used as material had been derived from T cells, B-cell-depleted T cells, or PBMCs.

The TCR sequence derives from a human donor in a cohort sampled during active COVID-19. Material for sequencing was peripheral blood.

CDR3 in amino acids: CASSSSTQGAGSPLHF. CDR3 sequence (DNA): TGCGCCAGCAGCTCAAGCACGCAGGGGGCTGGTTCACCCCTCCACTTT. This chain links TRBV5-1 with TRBJ1-6, with TRBD1 identical over 8 bases. Germline CDR1 and CDR2: SGHRS and YFSETQ. The junction had 11 bases not matched to a gene; V was cut back by 3 bases and J by 9 bases. CDR3 length equals 16 residues.